This T cell receptor (beta chain) was observed in a study of shared T cell receptors in the human thymus. The trim removed 1 base at V and 3 bases at J, leaving 3 bases unmatched. CDR1 and CDR2 from the germline V gene are MDHEN and SYDVKM. The CDR3 consists of 14 residues. This clone was counted only a few times. Only in-frame clones appear in the TCRdb table, and some are missing; sequencing was by immunoSEQ multiplex PCR. The sample has about 380,000 clones; around 95% are singletons. The chain carries TRBV28 and TRBJ2-7; 7 nucleotides agree with TRBD1. The TCR comes from a human donor. Sequenced: thymocytes. CDR3 DNA sequence: TGTGCCAGCAGTTTATATACAGGGGTCTACGAGCAGTACTTC. Amino acid sequence: CASSLYTGVYEQYF.